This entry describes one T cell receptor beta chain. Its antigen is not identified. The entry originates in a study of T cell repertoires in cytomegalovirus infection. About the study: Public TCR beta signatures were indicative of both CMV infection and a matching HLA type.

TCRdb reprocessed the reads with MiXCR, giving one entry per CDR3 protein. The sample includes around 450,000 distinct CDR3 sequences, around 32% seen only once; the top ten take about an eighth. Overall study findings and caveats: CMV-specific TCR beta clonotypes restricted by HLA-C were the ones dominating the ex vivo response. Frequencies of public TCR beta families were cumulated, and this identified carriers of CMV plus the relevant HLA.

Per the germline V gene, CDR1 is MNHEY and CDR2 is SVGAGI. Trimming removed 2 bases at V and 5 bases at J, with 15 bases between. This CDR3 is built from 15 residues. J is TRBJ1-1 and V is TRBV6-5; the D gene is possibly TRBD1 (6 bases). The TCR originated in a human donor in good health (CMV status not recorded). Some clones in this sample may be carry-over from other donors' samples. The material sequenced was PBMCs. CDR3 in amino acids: CASSYTWGAGTEAFF. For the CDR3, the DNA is TGTGCCAGCAGTTACACCTGGGGGGCCGGGACTGAAGCTTTCTTT.